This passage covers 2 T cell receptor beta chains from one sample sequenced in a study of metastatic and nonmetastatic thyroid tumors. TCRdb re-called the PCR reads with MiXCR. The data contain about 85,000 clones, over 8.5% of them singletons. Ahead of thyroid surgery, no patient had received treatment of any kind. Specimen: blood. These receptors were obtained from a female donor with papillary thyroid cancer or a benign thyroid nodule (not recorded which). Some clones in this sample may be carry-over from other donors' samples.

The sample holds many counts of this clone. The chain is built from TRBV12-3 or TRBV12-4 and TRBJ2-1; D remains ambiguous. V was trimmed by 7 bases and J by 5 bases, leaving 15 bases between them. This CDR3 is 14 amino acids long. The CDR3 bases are TGTGCCAGCACCCTCCAAGGCTTTAACAATGAGCAGTTCTTC. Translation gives CASTLQGFNNEQFF.

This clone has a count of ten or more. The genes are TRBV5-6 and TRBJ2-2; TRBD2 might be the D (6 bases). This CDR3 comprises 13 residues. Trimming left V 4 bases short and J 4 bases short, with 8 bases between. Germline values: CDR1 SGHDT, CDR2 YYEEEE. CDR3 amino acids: CASSGGTTGELFF. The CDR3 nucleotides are TGTGCCAGCAGCGGGGGGACCACCGGGGAGCTGTTTTTT.